Here is one T cell receptor (beta chain) with its context. TCRdb keeps only in-frame clones here, not all; method: immunoSEQ multiplex PCR. The data show about 140,000 clones, 80% to 85% seen once. This CDR3 has 13 amino acids. With V trimmed by 4 bases and J by 9 bases, 5 bases remained unmatched. Germline values: CDR1 LNHDA, CDR2 SQIVND (reference sequence). This entry belongs to a study of blood T cell repertoires in COVID-19. This sequence joins TRBV19 and TRBJ2-1, with 8 positions matching TRBD1. The source is a human donor in a cohort sampled during active COVID-19. The specimen was peripheral blood. This chain's CDR3 is CASSTTGVSEQFF. CDR3 in DNA: TGTGCCAGTAGTACGACAGGGGTGAGTGAGCAGTTCTTC.